This T cell receptor beta chain emerged from a study of OX40 agonist ivuxolimab in advanced cancers. Regarding the research as a whole: The costimulatory receptor OX40 (CD134) was targeted by ivuxolimab, a fully human IgG2 agonistic monoclonal antibody. Intravenous ivuxolimab was administered to patients every 2 weeks at six dose levels: 0.01, 0.1, 0.3, 1.5, 3 and 10 mg/kg. Of the 50 or so patients in dose escalation, 19 had hepatocellular carcinoma, about 15 had melanoma, 9 had renal cell carcinoma and 9 had head and neck cancer. A male proportion of almost 85% and a mean age of approximately 55 years, ranging from about 23 to 90, were recorded for the dose-escalation cohort. Patients were allowed to have had prior anti-PD-1, anti-PD-L1 or anti-CTLA-4 therapy, and 40% of the dose-escalation patients had been treated with checkpoint inhibitors. Partial responses were achieved by three dose-escalation patients, of whom one had hepatocellular carcinoma and two had cutaneous melanoma. The point of sequencing TCRbeta in the periphery was to test whether ivuxolimab changed TCR sequence diversity and drove clonal T-cell expansion. The paper reports the monotherapy dose-escalation portion (N ≈ 50 patients) of the phase I ivuxolimab trial. The study at large found these results: In the 0.1-3.0 mg/kg groups, partial responders were among the patients with the lowest normalized peripheral clonal expansion, particularly in CD8+ T cells. Which antigens the clonally expanded peripheral T cells were specific for was not determined. After ivuxolimab, more expanded clones were found on average in CD8+ T cells than in CD4+ T cells. At doses of 0.1 to 3.0 mg/kg, clonal expansion of both CD4+ and CD8+ blood T cells was observed from baseline to week 6. Low levels of normalized T-cell clonal expansion were also seen in some patients who did not respond.

Patients with autoimmune disease history or receiving systemic immunosuppression were excluded from the trial. Peripheral blood for TCR sequencing was collected from all dose cohorts at baseline, on cycle 4 day 1, and on cycle 7 day 1. Samples came from an open-label, multicenter, first-in-human phase I dose-escalation trial of ivuxolimab. Adults with locally advanced or metastatic melanoma, renal cell, hepatocellular, or head and neck squamous cell carcinoma were enrolled in the trial. Before TCR sequencing, CD4+ and CD8+ T cells were separately sorted from peripheral blood. From its cysteine to its phenylalanine, the CDR3 spans 16 amino acids. Left in the record is the CDR3 DNA by itself, 48 bases read in frame from the first base. Only one count was recorded for this clone. The antigen it binds to is not known. Qualities for individual bases were not recorded, and no much larger clone is one base off.

To sequence the TCRbeta CDR3 region, genomic DNA was isolated from the sorted cells. The immunoSEQ Assay was used for sequencing of TCRbeta CDR3 regions. The source is immuneACCESS, and TCRdb retained only in-frame sequences with V and J called. Part of the clones is not carried over; for the studies checked, unresolved V genes explain less than half of this, and the remainder is unexplained. The sample table shows about 67,000 clones, and 85% to 90% are seen once. 3.5% to 5% of the sample belongs to the ten largest clones. The rearranged segments are TRBV12-2 and TRBJ2-7. TRBV12-2 is shown as a pseudogene. The material was CD4+ or CD8+ T cells sorted from blood, obtained in a trial of the OX40 agonist ivuxolimab. This sequence originates from an adult with an advanced solid tumor such as melanoma, head and neck, liver or kidney cancer. The base sequence is TGTGCAAGTCGCCTTCCTTTGGGGGACCGCTCCTACGAGCAGTACTTC. Its product reads: CASRLPLGDRSYEQYF.